One T cell receptor (beta chain) is described in this entry. While unrecorded immune exposures were likely, the donors were nominally healthy when sampled. This entry comes from a study of cytomegalovirus exposure and HLA in healthy donors. The wider study: The Caucasian-associated ancestry cluster contained approximately 81% of the approximately 400 genotyped donors.

Germline V gene lookup returns CDR1 LNHDA and CDR2 SQIVND (reference sequence). The CDR3 has 19 amino acids. V was clipped by 1 base and J by 0 bases; unmatched bases: 7. Vbeta (60) and Jbeta (13) primers were used in the PCR. Assay used: immunoSEQ multiplex PCR; TCRdb lists only in-frame clones, some missing. The sample shows 150,000 to 200,000 clones, about four fifths of them seen only once. The chain employs TRBV19 and TRBJ2-1; 12 bases fit TRBD2. This TCR came from a girl aged 10 to 17 in good health and CMV-seropositive. The sequenced material came from PBMCs. The CDR3 region is CASSIASGGVLSSYNEQFF. The DNA of the CDR3 is TGTGCCAGTAGTATAGCTAGCGGGGGGGTCCTTAGCTCCTACAATGAGCAGTTCTTC.